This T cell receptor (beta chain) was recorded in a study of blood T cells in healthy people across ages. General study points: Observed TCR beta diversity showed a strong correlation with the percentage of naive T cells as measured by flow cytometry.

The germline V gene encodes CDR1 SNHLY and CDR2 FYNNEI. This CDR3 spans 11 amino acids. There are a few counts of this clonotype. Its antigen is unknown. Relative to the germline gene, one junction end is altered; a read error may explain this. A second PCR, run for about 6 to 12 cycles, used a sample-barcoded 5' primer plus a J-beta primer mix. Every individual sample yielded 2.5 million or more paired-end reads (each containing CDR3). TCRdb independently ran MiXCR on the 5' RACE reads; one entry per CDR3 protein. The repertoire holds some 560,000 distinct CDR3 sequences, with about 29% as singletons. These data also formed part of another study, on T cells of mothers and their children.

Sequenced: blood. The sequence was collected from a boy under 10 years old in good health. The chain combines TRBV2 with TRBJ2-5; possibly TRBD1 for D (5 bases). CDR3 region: CASSWGQVAHF. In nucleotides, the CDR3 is TGTGCCAGCAGTTGGGGCCAGGTCGCCCACTTC.